This T cell receptor (beta chain) was obtained from a study of cytomegalovirus exposure and HLA in healthy donors (dated by TCRdb to the late 2010s). As for the study more broadly: An earlier analysis of more than 550 of the donors reported 250 to 350 Gb of sequence data and around 100 million unique TCR beta sequences obtained from 180 million or so T cells. An earlier analysis of fewer than 700 of the donors applied high-throughput TCR beta sequencing to assess whether each TCR beta V gene segment acted as functional or pseudogenic. The study profiled the T cell repertoires of under 850 subjects by immunosequencing and related them to cytomegalovirus serostatus. All discovery cohort repertoires had been generated using a single sequencing platform. HLA typing covered class I and class II loci at four-digit resolution. The study aimed to test whether cataloging public T cell receptors could reveal signatures of past pathogen exposure. Of the approximately 400 genotyped donors, over 80% were placed in the genetic ancestry cluster associated with self-reported Caucasian donors. Among about 400 genotyped donors of the cohort, an average of approximately 240,000 unique TCR beta nucleotide sequences was sequenced per donor, of which about 18% were non-productive. Besides the first cohort of some 670 subjects, a separate validation cohort made up of over 95 different subjects was used. An early release covering more than 500 HLA-typed donors comprised about 300 gigabases of sequencing data and approximately 85 million unique TCR sequences. A later genetic analysis took genome-wide SNP genotypes for about 55% of the 666 donors and used that subset as a discovery cohort. Because of strong linkage in the cohort, roughly five DR-DQ haplotypes were treated as single units for association and clustering. The study combined high-throughput TCR immunosequencing, statistical association of individual TCRs with disease status, and machine learning to predict cytomegalovirus infection status. The later analysis used no new phenotypic data to find candidate immune exposures, relying instead on TCR beta sequences and their occurrence across donors. A later analysis re-analyzed previously published TCR beta repertoires from approximately 700 donors and added high-resolution HLA genotyping to study TCR occurrence patterns. Typing coverage differed by locus: A, B, C, DRB1 and DQB1 were typed in about 620-630 donors, DQA1 in about 500, DPA1 in some 610, and DPB1 in roughly 450. Donor age, sex, ethnicity and CMV serostatus were compiled together with the repertoire data. Overall study results and their limits: Across donors, most TCR sequences were observed very rarely, whereas some public TCRs were present in many individuals. A further reported finding was that TCR beta sequences accurately predicted the HLA-A and HLA-B alleles for most subjects in the first cohort. According to a later analysis, TCR association rates differed among HLA loci, with DRB1 alleles showing the most associated TCRs and HLA-C alleles showing the fewest. In vitro tests confirmed that a few of the cytomegalovirus-associated TCR beta chains recognize cytomegalovirus antigens. For the cohort, immune exposure information was limited to CMV serostatus. Specific HLA alleles were associated with 15,000 to 20,000 TCR beta sequences at a false discovery rate of 0.05 in a later analysis. Several of the top co-occurrence clusters appeared to be linked to parvovirus B19, influenza, CMV and Epstein-Barr virus, according to a later analysis. In the study, 150 to 200 TCR beta chains were listed as associated with cytomegalovirus. Roughly uniform sequencing depth across donors was assumed in presence/absence analyses, although this assumption may not hold. HLA typing was unavailable for some donors at each locus, so association tests used only the typed subset. According to a later genetic analysis, donors in an Asian-associated ancestry cluster had fewer N-insertions in productive TCRs than the approximately 650-donor mean. According to the authors, the approach could potentially be generalized to other disease states and immunological phenotypes. A later analysis found that most CMV-associated TCR beta chains appeared HLA-restricted, with HLA associations seemingly driven largely by CMV exposure. In a later genetic analysis, a missense DCLRE1C variant was associated with V-gene and J-gene trimming of TCR beta chains, and the association was replicated in an independent cohort. Because counts were too low, about 17 rarely observed V segments, including chromosome 9 orphons, were excluded from the earlier analysis of 587 of the donors. Strong co-occurrence of HLA alleles, especially DR and DQ, made assigning TCR associations to individual alleles difficult. Only TCR beta chains were sequenced in this cohort, and the absence of alpha or paired-chain data limited detectable features. A group of highly shared sequence variants was considered likely to be a technical artifact of the sequencing pipeline. An earlier analysis of approximately 540 of the donors showed that most TCR beta V segments appeared in productive rearrangements either about 87% or about 30% of the time, which broadly matched IMGT annotations. The 87-base-pair reads could not distinguish some IMGT-functional V segments, including TRBV6-2 and TRBV6-3, so those segments were excluded. Compared with equally common non-associated chains, HLA-associated TCR beta chains in a later analysis were more clonally expanded and had lower generation probabilities. Cytomegalovirus status was reported to be diagnosed by the classifier with high specificity and sensitivity in both the original and validation cohorts. Correlated functional status among segregating V segments might reflect linkage disequilibrium, but an unknown experimental factor could not be ruled out.

The library was produced with the immunoSEQ multiplex PCR assay. The multiplex PCR relied on a mix of 60 forward primers for TCR Vbeta segments and 13 reverse primers for TCR Jbeta segments. The CDR3 region of rearranged TCR beta genes was amplified from genomic DNA by a multiplex PCR assay. On the Illumina HiSeq System, the amplified TCR beta libraries were sequenced as 87-base-pair reads. In the authors' own workflow: Across the 600 to 700 repertoires, a later analysis counted 78 million or so unique TCR beta chains, roughly 11 million of which were shared by at least two donors. To remove PCR and sequencing errors, raw reads were error-corrected and collapsed into unique sequences using a nearest-neighbor algorithm that merged closely related sequences. To assign V, D and J gene segments, CDR3 sequences were aligned to IMGT reference sequences. For a sequence to be retained, at least a six-nucleotide match to both a V gene segment and a J gene segment was required. Rearrangements were classified as productive when the CDR3 lacked stop codons and remained in frame with V and J, and all other rearrangements were classified as non-productive. Following IMGT convention, CDR3 was defined as the stretch from the second conserved V-encoded cysteine to the conserved J-encoded phenylalanine. The earlier analysis of approximately 500 of the donors excluded sequences that lacked an unambiguous match to a single V gene segment. In an earlier analysis of some 590 of the donors, a V segment was called functional when productive rearrangements were above 56.7%, and segregating when the standard deviation between donors exceeded 5%. A statistical classification framework was built for diagnosing cytomegalovirus status from the catalog of TCR beta chain sequences. A later analysis assigned V and J genes by comparing TCR nucleotide sequences with IMGT/GENE-DB human TR gene sequences. Using the TCRdist pipeline, a later analysis assigned CDR3 sequences along with most-parsimonious VDJ recombination scenarios. In a later analysis, each TCR beta chain was defined by its CDR3 amino acid sequence together with its V-gene family, and reads lacking a unique V-gene family were excluded. As a way to deal with suspected cross-contamination and a sequencing artifact, a later analysis dropped roughly 620 nucleotide sequences that were highly shared and had low generation probability. In a later analysis, a clonal expansion index for each public chain was calculated from normalized within-repertoire ranks of inferred template counts. Generation probabilities in a later analysis came from a VDJ recombination model fitted to out-of-frame rearrangements, and those results were checked against IGoR. In a later analysis, TCR-TCR, TCR-HLA and TCR-CMV co-occurrence was scored with hypergeometric tests, and a repertoire-size bias correction was applied to TCR pairs. To estimate false discovery rates, a later analysis permuted the HLA or CMV assignments 20 times. In a later analysis, co-occurring TCRs were grouped using DBSCAN, and TCRdist sequence similarity was added for clustering within HLA-allele-positive subsets. Repertoires with fewer than 30,000 or more than 120,000 public chains, plus five repertoires with anomalous nucleotide sharing, were excluded from co-occurrence clustering. TCRdb limited this immuneACCESS table to in-frame rearrangements with V and J called. A share of clones is missing; checked studies link under half to unresolved V genes, and the rest is unexplained. V, J and clone size reflect that table, while D and trimming were determined from the DNA. Counted in this sample were around 100,000 clones; around four fifths of them appeared once. The ten largest clones capture roughly 3.4% of the sample.

Points on this clone: The target of this receptor is not known. Within one base of it there is no much larger clone, and no base qualities were kept.

The cohort was made up of approximately 700 healthy bone marrow donors. All cohort members were sampled while nominally healthy, although unrecorded immune exposures were likely present. The donor was CMV seropositive and belonged to the group of about 290 seropositive cohort members. Every donor gave a peripheral blood sample, and the peripheral blood mononuclear cells from that sample were used for TCR beta sequencing. Genomic DNA was extracted from the blood cell samples with the Qiagen DNeasy Blood Extraction Kit. Reading the germline V gene (reference sequence) gives CDR1 LNHDA and CDR2 SQIVND. V is reduced by 2 bases and J by 3 bases, leaving a spacing of 17 bases between them. Reading from cysteine to phenylalanine, the CDR3 counts 16 amino acids. Only CDR3 DNA remains: 48 bases, in frame from the first base.

This sequence originates from a man aged 30-40 years in good health and CMV-seropositive. Specimen: PBMCs. In this chain, TRBV19 is recombined with TRBJ2-7; TRBD2 could be the D gene, as 6 bases match. CDR3 loop: CASSIRASERIYEQYF. The DNA sequence reads TGTGCCAGTAGTATACGAGCTAGCGAGCGGATCTACGAGCAGTACTTC.